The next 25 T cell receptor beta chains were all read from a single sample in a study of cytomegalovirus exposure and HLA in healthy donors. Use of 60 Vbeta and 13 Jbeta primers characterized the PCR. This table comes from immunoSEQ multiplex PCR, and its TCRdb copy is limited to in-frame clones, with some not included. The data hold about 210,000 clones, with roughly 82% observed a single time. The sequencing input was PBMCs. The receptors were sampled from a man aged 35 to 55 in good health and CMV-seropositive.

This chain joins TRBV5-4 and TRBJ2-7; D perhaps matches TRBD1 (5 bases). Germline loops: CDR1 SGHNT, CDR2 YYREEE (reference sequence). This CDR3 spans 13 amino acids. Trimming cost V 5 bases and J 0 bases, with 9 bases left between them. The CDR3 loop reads CASSPTGSYEQYF. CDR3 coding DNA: TGTGCCAGCAGTCCAACAGGCTCCTACGAGCAGTACTTC.

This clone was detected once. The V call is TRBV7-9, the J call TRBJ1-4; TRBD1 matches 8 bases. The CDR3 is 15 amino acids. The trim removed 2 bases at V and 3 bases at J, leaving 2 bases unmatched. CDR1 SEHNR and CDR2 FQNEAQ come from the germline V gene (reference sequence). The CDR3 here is CASSLQGAANEKLFF. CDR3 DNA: TGTGCCAGCAGCTTACAGGGGGCGGCTAATGAAAAACTGTTTTTT.

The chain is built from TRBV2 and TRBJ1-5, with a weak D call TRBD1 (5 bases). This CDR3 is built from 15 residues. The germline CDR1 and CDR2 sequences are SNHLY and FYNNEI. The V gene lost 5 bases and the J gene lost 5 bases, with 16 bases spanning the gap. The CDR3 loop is CASSSAGGRDQPQHF. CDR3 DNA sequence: TGTGCCAGCAGTTCTGCCGGGGGAAGGGATCAGCCCCAGCATTTT.

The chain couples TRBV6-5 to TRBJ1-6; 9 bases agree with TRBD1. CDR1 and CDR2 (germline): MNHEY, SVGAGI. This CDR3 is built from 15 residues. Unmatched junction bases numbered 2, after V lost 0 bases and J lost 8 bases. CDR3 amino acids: CASSYSDRGDSPLHF. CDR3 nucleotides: TGTGCCAGCAGTTACTCGGACAGGGGTGATTCACCCCTCCACTTT.

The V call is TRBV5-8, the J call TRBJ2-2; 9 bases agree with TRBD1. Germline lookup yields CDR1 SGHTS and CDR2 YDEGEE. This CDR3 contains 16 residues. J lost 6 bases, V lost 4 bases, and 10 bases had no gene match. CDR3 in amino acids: CASSAGQGIHAGELFF. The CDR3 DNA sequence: TGTGCCAGCAGCGCCGGACAGGGGATTCACGCCGGGGAGCTGTTTTTT. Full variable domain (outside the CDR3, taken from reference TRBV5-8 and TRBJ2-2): EAGVTQSPTHLIKTRGQQATLRCSPISGHTSVYWYQQALGLGLQFLLWYDEGEERNRGNFPPRFSGRQFPNYSSELNVNALELEDSALYLCASSAGQGIHAGELFFGEGSRLTVL.

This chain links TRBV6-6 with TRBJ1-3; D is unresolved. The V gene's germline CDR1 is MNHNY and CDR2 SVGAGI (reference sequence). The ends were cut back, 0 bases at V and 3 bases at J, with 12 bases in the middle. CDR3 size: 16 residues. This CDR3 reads CASSYSTAEGGNTIYF. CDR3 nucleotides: TGTGCCAGCAGTTACTCGACCGCGGAGGGTGGAAACACCATATATTTT.

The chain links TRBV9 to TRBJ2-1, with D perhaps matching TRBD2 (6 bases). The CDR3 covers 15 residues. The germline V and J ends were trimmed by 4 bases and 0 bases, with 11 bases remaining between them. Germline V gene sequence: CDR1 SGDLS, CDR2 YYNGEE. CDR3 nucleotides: TGTGCCAGCAGCTCCGACGGGGGCTCCTACAATGAGCAGTTCTTC. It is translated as CASSSDGGSYNEQFF.

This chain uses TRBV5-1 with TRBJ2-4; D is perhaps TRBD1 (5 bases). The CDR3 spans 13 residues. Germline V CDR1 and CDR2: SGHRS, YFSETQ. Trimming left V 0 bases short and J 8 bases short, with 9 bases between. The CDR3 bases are TGCGCCAGCAGCTTGGCCATAGGGGACATTCAGTACTTC. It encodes CASSLAIGDIQYF.

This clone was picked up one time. The DNA of the CDR3 is TGCGCCAGCAGCCAAGATGGGAGGACATTTAGCACTGAAGCTTTCTTT. This gives the protein CASSQDGRTFSTEAFF. The V gene is TRBV4-1, the J gene TRBJ1-1, with D maybe TRBD1 (5 bases). Germline V gene sequence: CDR1 MGHRA, CDR2 YSYEKL. V was cut by 0 bases and J by 4 bases, with 15 bases left in between. The CDR3 covers 16 residues.

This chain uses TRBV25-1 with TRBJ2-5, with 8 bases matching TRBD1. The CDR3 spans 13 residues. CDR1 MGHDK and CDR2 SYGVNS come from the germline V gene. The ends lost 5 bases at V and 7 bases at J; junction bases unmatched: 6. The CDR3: CASSRQGALTQYF. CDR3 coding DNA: TGTGCCAGCAGTCGGCAGGGGGCCCTGACCCAGTACTTC.

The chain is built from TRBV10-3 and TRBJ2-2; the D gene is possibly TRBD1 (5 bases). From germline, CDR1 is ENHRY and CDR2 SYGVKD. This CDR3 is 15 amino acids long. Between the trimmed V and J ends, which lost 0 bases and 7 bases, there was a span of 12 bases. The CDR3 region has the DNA TGTGCCATCAGTGAGTCGCAAGGGGCAGACGGGGAGCTGTTTTTT. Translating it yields CAISESQGADGELFF.

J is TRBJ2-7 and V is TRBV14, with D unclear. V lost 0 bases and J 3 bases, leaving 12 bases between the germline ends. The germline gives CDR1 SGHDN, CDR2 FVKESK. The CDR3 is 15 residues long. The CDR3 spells CASSQDPRLYYEQYF. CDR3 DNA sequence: TGTGCCAGCAGCCAAGATCCTAGGCTTTACTACGAGCAGTACTTC. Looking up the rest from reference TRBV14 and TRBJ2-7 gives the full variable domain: EAGVTQFPSHSVIEKGQTVTLRCDPISGHDNLYWYRRVMGKEIKFLLHFVKESKQDESGMPNNRFLAERTGGTYSTLKVQPAELEDSGVYFCASSQDPRLYYEQYFGPGTRLTVT.

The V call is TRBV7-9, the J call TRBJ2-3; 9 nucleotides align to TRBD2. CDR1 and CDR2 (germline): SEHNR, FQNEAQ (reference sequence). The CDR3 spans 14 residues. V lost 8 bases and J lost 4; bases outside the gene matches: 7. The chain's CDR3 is CASREIAGADTQYF. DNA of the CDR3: TGTGCCAGCCGCGAGATAGCGGGAGCAGATACGCAGTATTTT.

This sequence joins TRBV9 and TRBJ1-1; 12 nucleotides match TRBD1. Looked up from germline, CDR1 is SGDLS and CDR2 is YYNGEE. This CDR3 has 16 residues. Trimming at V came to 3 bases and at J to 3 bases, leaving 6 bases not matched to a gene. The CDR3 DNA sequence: TGTGCCAGCAGCGCCCCTCGGGACAGGGGGCACACTGAAGCTTTCTTT. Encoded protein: CASSAPRDRGHTEAFF.

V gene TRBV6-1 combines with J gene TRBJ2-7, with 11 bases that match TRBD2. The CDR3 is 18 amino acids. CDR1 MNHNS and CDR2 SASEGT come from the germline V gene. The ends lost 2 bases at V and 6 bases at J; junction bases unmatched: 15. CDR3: CASSERGLAVKYYVEQYF. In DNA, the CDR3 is TGTGCCAGCAGTGAAAGGGGACTAGCGGTCAAATACTACGTCGAGCAGTACTTC.

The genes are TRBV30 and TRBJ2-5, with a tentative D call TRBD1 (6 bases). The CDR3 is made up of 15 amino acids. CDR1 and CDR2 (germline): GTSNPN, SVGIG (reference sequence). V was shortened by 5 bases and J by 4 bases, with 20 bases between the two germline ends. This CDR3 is CAWGRVQGIGETQYF. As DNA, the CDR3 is TGTGCCTGGGGCCGTGTGCAGGGGATAGGAGAGACCCAGTACTTC.

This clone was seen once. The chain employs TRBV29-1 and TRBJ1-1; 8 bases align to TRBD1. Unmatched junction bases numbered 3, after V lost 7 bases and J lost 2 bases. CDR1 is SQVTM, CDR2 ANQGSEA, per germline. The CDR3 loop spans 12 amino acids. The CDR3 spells CSGTGSNTEAFF. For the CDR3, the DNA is TGCAGCGGGACAGGGTCTAACACTGAAGCTTTCTTT.

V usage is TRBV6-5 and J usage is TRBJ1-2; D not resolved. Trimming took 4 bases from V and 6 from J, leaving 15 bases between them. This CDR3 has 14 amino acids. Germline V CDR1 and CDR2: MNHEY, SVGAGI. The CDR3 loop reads CASSSSEPTHGYTF. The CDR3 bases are TGTGCCAGCAGTTCCTCCGAGCCAACCCATGGCTACACCTTC.

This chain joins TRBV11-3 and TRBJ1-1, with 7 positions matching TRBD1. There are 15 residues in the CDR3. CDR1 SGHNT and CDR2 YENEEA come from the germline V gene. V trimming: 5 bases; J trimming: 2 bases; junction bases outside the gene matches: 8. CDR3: CASSLRTGDNTEAFF. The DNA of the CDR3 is TGTGCCAGCAGCCTTCGGACAGGCGACAACACTGAAGCTTTCTTT.

In DNA, the CDR3 is TGCGCCAGCACTCTAGACGCCTCCATCTCTGGAAACACCATATATTTT. Its translation: CASTLDASISGNTIYF. The chain recombines TRBV4-1 with TRBJ1-3, with D hard to call. Germline loops: CDR1 MGHRA, CDR2 YSYEKL. The V gene lost 7 bases and the J gene lost 0 bases, with 16 bases spanning the gap. The CDR3 has 16 residues.

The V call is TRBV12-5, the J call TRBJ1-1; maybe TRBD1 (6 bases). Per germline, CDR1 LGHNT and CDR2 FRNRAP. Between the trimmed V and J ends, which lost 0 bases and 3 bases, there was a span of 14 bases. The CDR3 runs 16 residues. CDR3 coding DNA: TGTGCTAGTGGTTTGGTACTTTGGGGGGGCTACACTGAAGCTTTCTTT. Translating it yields CASGLVLWGGYTEAFF. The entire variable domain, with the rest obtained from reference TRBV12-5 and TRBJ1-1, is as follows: DARVTQTPRHKVTEMGQEVTMRCQPILGHNTVFWYRQTMMQGLELLAYFRNRAPLDDSGMPKDRFSAEMPDATLATLKIQPSEPRDSAVYFCASGLVLWGGYTEAFFGQGTRLTVV.

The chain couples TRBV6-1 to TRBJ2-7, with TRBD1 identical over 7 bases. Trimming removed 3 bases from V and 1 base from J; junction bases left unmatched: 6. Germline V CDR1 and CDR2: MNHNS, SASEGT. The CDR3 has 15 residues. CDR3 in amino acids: CASSDRGQPSYEQYF. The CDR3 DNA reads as TGTGCCAGCAGTGACCGGGGACAGCCATCCTACGAGCAGTACTTC.

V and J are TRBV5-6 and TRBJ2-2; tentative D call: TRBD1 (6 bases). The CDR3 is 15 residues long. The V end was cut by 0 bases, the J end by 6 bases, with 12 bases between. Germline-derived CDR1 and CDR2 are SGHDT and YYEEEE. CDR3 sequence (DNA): TGTGCCAGCAGCTTGGGTACAGGGCTGGCCGGGGAGCTGTTTTTT. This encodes CASSLGTGLAGELFF.

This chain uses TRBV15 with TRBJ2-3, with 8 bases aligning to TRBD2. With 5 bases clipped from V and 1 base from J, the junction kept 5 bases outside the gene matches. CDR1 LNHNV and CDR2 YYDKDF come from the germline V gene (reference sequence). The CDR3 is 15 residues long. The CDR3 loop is CATSVAGLGTDTQYF. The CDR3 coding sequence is TGTGCCACCAGCGTAGCGGGACTGGGCACAGATACGCAGTATTTT.

The CDR3 nucleotides read TGTGCCAGCAGTGTGGGACAGGGAACGGGTCAGCCCCAGCATTTT. This encodes CASSVGQGTGQPQHF. This sequence joins TRBV6-1 and TRBJ1-5, with TRBD1 matching over 9 bases. The ends lost 4 bases at V and 6 bases at J; junction bases unmatched: 7. The germline CDR1 and CDR2 sequences are MNHNS and SASEGT. The CDR3 spans 15 residues.